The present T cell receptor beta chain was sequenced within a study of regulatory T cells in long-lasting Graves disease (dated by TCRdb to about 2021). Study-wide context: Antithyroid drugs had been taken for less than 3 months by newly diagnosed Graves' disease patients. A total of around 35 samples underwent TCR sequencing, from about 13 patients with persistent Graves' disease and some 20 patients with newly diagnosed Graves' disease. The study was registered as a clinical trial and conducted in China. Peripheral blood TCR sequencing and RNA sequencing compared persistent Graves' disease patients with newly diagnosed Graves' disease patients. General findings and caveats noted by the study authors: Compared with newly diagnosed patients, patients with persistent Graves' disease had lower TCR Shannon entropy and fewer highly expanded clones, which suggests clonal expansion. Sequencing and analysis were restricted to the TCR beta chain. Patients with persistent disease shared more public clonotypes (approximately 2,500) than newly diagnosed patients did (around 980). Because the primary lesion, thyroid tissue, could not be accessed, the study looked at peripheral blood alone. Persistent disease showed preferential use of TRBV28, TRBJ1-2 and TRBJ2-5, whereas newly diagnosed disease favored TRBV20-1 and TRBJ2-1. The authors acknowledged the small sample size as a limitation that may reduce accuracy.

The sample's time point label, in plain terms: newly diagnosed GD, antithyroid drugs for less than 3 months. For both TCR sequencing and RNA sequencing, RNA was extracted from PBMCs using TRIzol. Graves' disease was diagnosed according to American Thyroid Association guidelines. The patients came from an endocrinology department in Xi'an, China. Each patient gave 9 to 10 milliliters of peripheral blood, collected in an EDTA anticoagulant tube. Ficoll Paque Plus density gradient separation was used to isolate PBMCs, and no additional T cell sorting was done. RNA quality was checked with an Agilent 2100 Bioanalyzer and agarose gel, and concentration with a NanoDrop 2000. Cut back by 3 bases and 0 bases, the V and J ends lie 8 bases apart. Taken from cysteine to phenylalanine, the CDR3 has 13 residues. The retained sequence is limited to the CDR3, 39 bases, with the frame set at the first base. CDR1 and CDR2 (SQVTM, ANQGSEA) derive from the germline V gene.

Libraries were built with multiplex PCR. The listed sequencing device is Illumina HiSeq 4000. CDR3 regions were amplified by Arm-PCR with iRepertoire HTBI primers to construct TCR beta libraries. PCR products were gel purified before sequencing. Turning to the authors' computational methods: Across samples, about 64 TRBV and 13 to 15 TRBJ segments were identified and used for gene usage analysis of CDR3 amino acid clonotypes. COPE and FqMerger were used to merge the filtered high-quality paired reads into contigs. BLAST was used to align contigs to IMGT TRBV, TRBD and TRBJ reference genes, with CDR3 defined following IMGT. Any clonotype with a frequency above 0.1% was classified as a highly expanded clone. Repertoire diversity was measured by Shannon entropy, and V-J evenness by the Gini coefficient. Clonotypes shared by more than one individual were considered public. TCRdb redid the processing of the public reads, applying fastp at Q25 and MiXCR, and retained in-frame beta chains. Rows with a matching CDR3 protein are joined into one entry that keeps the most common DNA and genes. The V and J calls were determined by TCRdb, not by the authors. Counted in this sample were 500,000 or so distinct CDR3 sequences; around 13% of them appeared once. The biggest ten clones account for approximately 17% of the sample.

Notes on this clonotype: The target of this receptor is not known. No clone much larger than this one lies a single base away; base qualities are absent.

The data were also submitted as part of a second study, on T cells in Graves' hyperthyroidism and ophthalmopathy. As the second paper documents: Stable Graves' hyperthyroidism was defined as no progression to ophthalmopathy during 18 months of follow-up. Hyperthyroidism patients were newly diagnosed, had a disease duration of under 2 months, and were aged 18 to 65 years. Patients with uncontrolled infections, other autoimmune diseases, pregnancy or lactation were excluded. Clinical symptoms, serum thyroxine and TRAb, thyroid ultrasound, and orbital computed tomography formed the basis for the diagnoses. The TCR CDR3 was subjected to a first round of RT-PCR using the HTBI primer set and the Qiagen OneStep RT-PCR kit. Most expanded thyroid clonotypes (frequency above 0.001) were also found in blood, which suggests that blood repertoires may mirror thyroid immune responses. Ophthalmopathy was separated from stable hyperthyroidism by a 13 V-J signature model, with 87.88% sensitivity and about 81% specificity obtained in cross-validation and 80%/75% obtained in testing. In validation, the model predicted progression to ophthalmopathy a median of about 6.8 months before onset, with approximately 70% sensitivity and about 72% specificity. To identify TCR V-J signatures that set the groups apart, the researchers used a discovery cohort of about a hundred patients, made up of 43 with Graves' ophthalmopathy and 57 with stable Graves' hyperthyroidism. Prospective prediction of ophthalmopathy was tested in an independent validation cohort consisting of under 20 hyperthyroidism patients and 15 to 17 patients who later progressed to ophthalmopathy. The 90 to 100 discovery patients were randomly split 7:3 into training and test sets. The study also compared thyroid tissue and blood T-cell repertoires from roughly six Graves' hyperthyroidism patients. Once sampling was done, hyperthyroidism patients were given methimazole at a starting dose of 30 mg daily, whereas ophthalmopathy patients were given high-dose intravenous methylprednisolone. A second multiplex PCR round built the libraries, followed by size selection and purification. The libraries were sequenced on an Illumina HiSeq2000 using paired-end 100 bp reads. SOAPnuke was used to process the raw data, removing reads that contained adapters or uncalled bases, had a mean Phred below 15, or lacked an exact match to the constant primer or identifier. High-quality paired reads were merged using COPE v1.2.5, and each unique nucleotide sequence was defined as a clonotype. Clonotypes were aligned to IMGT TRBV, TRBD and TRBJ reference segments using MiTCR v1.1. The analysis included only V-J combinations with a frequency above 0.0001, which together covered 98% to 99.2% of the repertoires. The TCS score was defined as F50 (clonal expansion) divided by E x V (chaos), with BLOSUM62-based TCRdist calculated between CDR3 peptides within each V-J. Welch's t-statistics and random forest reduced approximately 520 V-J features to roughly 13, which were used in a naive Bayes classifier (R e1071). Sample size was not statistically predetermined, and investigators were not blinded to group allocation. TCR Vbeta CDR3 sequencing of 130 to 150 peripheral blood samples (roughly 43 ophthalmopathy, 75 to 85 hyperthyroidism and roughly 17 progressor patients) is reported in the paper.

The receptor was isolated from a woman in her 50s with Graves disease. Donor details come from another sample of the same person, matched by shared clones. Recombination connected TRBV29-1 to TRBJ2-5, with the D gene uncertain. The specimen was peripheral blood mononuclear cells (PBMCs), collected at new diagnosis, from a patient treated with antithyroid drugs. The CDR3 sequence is CSVDTANQETQYF. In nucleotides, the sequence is TGCAGCGTTGATACGGCAAACCAAGAGACCCAGTACTTC. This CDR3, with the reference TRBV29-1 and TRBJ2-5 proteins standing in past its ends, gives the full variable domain SAVISQKPSRDICQRGTSLTIQCQVDSQVTMMFWYRQQPGQSLTLIATANQGSEATYESGFVIDKFPISRPNLTFSTLTVSNMSPEDSSIYLCSVDTANQETQYFGPGTRLLVL.